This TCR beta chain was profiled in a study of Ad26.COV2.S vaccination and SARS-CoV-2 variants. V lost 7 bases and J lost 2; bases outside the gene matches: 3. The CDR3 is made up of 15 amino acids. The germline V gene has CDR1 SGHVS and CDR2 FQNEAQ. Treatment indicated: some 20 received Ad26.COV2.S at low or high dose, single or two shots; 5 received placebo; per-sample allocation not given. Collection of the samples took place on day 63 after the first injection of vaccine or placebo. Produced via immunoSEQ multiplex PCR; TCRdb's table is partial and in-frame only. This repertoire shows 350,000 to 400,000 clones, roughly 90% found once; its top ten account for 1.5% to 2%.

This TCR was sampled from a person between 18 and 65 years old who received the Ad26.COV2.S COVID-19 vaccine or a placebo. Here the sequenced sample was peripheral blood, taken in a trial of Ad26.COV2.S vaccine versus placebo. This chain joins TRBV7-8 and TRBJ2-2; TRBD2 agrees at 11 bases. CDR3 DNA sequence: TGTGCCAGCATGACTAGCGGGATTAACACCGGGGAGCTGTTTTTT. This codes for CASMTSGINTGELFF.